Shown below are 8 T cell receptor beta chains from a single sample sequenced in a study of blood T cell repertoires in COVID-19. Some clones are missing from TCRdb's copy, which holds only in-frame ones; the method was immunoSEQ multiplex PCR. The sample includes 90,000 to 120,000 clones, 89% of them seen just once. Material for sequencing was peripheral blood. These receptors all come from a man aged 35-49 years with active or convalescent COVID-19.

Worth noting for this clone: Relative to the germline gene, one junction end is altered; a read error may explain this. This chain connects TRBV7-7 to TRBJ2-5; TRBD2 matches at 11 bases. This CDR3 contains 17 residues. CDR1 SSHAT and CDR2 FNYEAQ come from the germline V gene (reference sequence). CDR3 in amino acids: CASSRLAGRVGKETQYF. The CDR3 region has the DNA TGTGCTAGCAGTAGACTAGCGGGAAGGGTGGGAAAAGAGACCCAGTACTTC.

CDR3 region: CAISALGLAVENNEQFF. The CDR3 nucleotides are TGTGCCATCAGTGCCCTGGGACTAGCGGTAGAAAACAATGAGCAGTTCTTC. This rearrangement joins TRBV10-3 to TRBJ2-1, with TRBD2 matching over 11 bases. This CDR3 has 17 amino acids. Germline CDR1 ENHRY, CDR2 SYGVKD. The V and J ends lost 4 bases and 5 bases, in that order; junction bases with no gene match: 10.

The CDR3 protein is CATSDPGTSLRELFF. The CDR3 nucleotides are TGTGCCACCAGTGATCCCGGGACTAGCCTCCGGGAGCTGTTTTTT. The chain combines TRBV24-1 with TRBJ2-2; TRBD2 aligns across 9 bases. Unmatched junction bases numbered 7, after V lost 3 bases and J lost 9 bases. The CDR3 has 15 amino acids. Germline V CDR1 and CDR2: KGHDR, SFDVKD.

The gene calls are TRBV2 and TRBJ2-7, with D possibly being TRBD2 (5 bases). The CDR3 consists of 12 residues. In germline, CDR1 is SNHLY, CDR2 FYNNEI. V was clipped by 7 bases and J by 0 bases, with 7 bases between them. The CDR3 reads CASKAVSYEQYF. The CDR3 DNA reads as TGTGCCAGCAAAGCGGTCTCCTACGAGCAGTACTTC.

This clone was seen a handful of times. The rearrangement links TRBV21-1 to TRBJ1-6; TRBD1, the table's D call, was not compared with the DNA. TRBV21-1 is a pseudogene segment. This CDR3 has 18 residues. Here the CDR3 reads CASSQKNPGEKARSPLHF. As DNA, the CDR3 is TGTGCCAGCAGTCAAAAAAATCCAGGGGAAAAGGCGAGATCACCCCTCCACTTT.

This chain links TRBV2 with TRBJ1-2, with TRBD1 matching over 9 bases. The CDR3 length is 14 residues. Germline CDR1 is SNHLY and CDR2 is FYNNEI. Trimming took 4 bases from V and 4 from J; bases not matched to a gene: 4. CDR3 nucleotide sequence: TGTGCCAGCAGTGGGGACAGGGACGGCTATGGCTACACCTTC. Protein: CASSGDRDGYGYTF.

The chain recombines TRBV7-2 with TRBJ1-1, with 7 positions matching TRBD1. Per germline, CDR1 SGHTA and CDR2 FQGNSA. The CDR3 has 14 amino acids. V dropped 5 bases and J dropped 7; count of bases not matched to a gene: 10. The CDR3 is CASSLRRGLGEAFF. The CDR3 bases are TGTGCCAGCAGCCTCAGGAGGGGGCTAGGTGAAGCTTTCTTT. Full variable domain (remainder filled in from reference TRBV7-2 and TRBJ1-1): GAGVSQSPSNKVTEKGKDVELRCDPISGHTALYWYRQSLGQGLEFLIYFQGNSAPDKSGLPSDRFSAERTGGSVSTLTIQRTQQEDSAVYLCASSLRRGLGEAFFGQGTRLTVV.

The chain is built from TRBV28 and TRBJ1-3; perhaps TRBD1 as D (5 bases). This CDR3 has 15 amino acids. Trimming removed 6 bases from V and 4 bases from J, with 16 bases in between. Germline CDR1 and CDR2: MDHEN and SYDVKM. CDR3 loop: CASRPIGGGGNTIYF. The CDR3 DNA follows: TGTGCCAGCAGGCCTATCGGGGGAGGAGGAAACACCATATATTTT.